The following is a T cell receptor (beta chain) sequence with its context. There were likely unrecorded immune exposures, though donors were nominally healthy when sampled. These data come from a study of cytomegalovirus exposure and HLA in healthy donors. From germline, CDR1 is MDHEN and CDR2 SYDVKM. The CDR3 length is 16 residues. Germline trimming cut 4 bases from V and 5 bases from J; bases unmatched to any gene: 9. Primers included in the PCR were 60 Vbeta and 13 Jbeta primers. Libraries were prepared by immunoSEQ multiplex PCR; TCRdb keeps only in-frame clonotypes and omits some of them. This sample yields approximately 150,000 clones, of which roughly 80% are seen a single time; 1.3% belongs to the top ten.

V usage is TRBV28 and J usage is TRBJ2-5, with 11 bases matching TRBD2. The sequenced material came from PBMCs. The sequence was collected from a man aged 50 to 60 in good health and CMV-seropositive. The CDR3 sequence is CASSSRSGRALETQYF. The CDR3 region has the DNA TGTGCCAGCAGTTCCCGTAGCGGGAGGGCCTTGGAGACCCAGTACTTC.